This entry concerns a single T cell receptor (beta chain). Its antigen is not yet known. No base quality information exists; no much larger clone differs at one position. Preparation of the library involved 5' RACE. The instrument was an Illumina HiSeq 2500. A second PCR of roughly 7 to 11 cycles was performed with a sample-barcoded 5' primer and a J-beta primer mix. A template-switch 5' adaptor carrying 12 random nucleotides introduced a unique molecular identifier onto each TCR beta cDNA molecule. Each sample yielded at least 3 million CDR3-containing paired-end reads. First-strand cDNA synthesis was performed from all RNA using the Mint cDNA synthesis kit, with priming by a TRBC-specific oligonucleotide. All cDNA was treated with uracil-DNA glycosylase and then went through a first 18-cycle PCR with the universal primers M1SS and BC2_uni_R. Regarding the original processing steps: For normalization, 1 million high-quality reads, each with a distinct molecular identifier, were randomly selected from each sample. Reads sharing molecular identifiers were discarded rather than binned into consensus sequences. CDR3 identification, clonotype clustering and error correction used MiTCR with a Q25 quality threshold and the strictest error-elimination algorithm. A nonparametric unseen species model with Euler transformation was used to estimate lower-bound total TCR beta diversity. TCRdb took the public reads, trimmed them with fastp at Q25, ran MiXCR for clone calling and kept in-frame beta chains. Here each entry gathers all rows of one CDR3 protein and keeps the most common genes and DNA. TCRdb's processing, not the study's, gives the V and J calls here. The sample data list under 2 million distinct CDR3 sequences, and around 36% of these were observed just once. Around 10% of the sample is held by the ten biggest clonotypes.

The data were obtained in a study of blood T cells in healthy people across ages (dated by TCRdb to between 2015 and 2017). A note on the overall study: Template switching captured roughly one uniquely barcoded TCR beta cDNA molecule per two T cells in model experiments. To track age-related changes in TCR beta repertoire diversity, the study relied on deep sequencing normalized with unique cDNA molecular identifiers. The donors were split into four age groups: young (average approximately 16 years), middle-aged (around 37), aged (approximately 60) and long-lived (roughly 80). Donors of different ages were randomly distributed across sequencing lanes to avoid experimental bias. Using the same blood draw, the study looked at two additional independent replicas of 1 million unique cDNA reads for two donors, one aged 18 to 30 and the other aged 80 or older. Overall study results and their limits: A strong correlation was found between observed TCR beta diversity and the percentage of naive T cells measured by flow cytometry. Total diversity estimates from one million sequenced T cells were considered lower bounds and underestimates. Compared with the aged group, the long-lived group had more naive CD4+ T cells, fewer expanded clones and increased TCR diversity, a pattern suggesting age selection. As age increased, observed TCR beta diversity per million T cells dropped in a roughly linear way, and a significant reduction was already evident by age about 40. Bulk unsorted PBMC profiling prevented conclusive comparison of naive and antigen-experienced compartments. The CMV infection status of donors was not known, potentially confounding age-related changes in expanded clonotypes.

The germline V gene (reference sequence) supplies CDR1 DFQATT and CDR2 SNEGSKA. The germline V end is reduced by 4 bases and the J end by 6 bases; junction bases left unmatched: 14. From the cysteine up to the phenylalanine, the CDR3 has a length of 16 residues. Only the CDR3 DNA stays, 48 bases, in frame from base 1. Donors were under 40 systemically healthy Caucasian individuals from Russia aged roughly 6 to 100 years. Each donor gave ten milliliters of peripheral blood, collected into EDTA-treated Vacutainer tubes. Ficoll-Paque density-gradient centrifugation was used to isolate PBMCs, with at least 6.5 million per sample. Total RNA was extracted from PBMCs with Trizol reagent, with at least 6 micrograms obtained per sample. For every donor, an aliquot of PBMCs went through flow cytometry to measure the percentages of naive CD45RAhigh/CD27high T cells.

The material sequenced was blood. This clonotype originated in a young woman in good health. The chain links TRBV20-1 with TRBJ2-1, with TRBD2 matching 8 junction bases. The base sequence is TGCAGTGCTACCGTGGAGCGGGGGATCCTCAGCAATGAGCAGTTCTTC. Its protein reads: CSATVERGILSNEQFF.